Given below is one TCR beta chain in context. Its antigen remains unknown. The assay was immunoSEQ multiplex PCR, and TCRdb's table has in-frame clones only and misses some. The sample lists about 140,000 clones, about 91% occurring once. The data stem from a study of cytomegalovirus exposure and HLA in healthy donors. Study as a whole: It was reported in a later analysis that the same platform had been used for the 120 validation repertoires as for the 550 to 700 first-cohort repertoires. General study points: According to a subsequent analysis, TCR clusters identified in the first cohort showed a tendency to co-occur across the 120 or so validation repertoires. Researchers reported that a few CMV-associated chains were confirmed in vitro as CMV antigen-specific.

The study drew the donors from its approximately 120-subject validation cohort, separate from the approximately 700-subject first cohort. Trimming stripped 5 bases from V and 8 bases from J, with 19 bases between. The CDR3 covers 14 residues. The V gene's germline CDR1 is SGHNT and CDR2 YYREEE (reference sequence). Sequenced material: PBMCs. This chain uses TRBV5-4 with TRBJ1-2; perhaps TRBD1 as D (5 bases). The source of this sequence is a young man in good health and CMV-seropositive. The CDR3: CASRPLGGMRGYTF. The CDR3 DNA sequence: TGTGCCAGCAGGCCCCTCGGGGGGATGAGGGGCTACACCTTC.